This section outlines one TCR beta chain sequence together with its context. What it recognizes is unknown. The sample comes from a study of shared clonotypes between healthy human individuals. Germline V gives CDR1 LNHNV, CDR2 YYDKDF (reference sequence). With 8 bases removed from V and 0 bases from J, the gap between germline ends came to 14 bases. This CDR3 has 15 amino acids. TCRdb's table, derived via immunoSEQ multiplex PCR, lists solely in-frame clones and lacks some. Among about 2.3 million clones listed, around 93% were seen once. The donors were adults (healthy and HIV-negative) with no recent acute infections or vaccinations. Study-level points and caveats: The diversity represented, both genetic and in exposure history, was limited by few donors.

The sequence came from a man younger than 35 in good health. Some clones in this sample may be carry-over from other donors' samples. The chain recombines TRBV15 with TRBJ1-5; TRBD1 is a possible D gene (5 bases). Input material: naive CD4+ T cells from PBMCs. Subset: CD45RA+ positively selected. In DNA form, the CDR3 reads TGTGCCACCCGCCAGGGAGAATTTAGCAATCAGCCCCAGCATTTT. As protein: CATRQGEFSNQPQHF.